This paragraph reports one T cell receptor beta chain. In the study's own analysis: Using reference gene primer amplification, nucleated cell counts were estimated. Method: immunoSEQ multiplex PCR; TCRdb's copy keeps in-frame clones and lacks some. V, J and clone size are those of that table, while D and trimming were read from the DNA. The sample records roughly 190,000 clones, 65% to 85% being singletons. The data derive from a study of blood T cell repertoires in COVID-19. Study-level information: Both acute and convalescent COVID-19 samples were obtained from the United States, Italy and Spain. Sample material is recorded as cDNA or gDNA derived from T cells, B-cell-depleted T cells, or PBMCs.

CDR1 is LGHDT, CDR2 YNNKEL, per germline (reference sequence). There are 15 residues in the CDR3. V lost 4 bases and J lost 7; bases outside the gene matches: 6. The clonotype was recovered from a man aged 45-65 years with active or convalescent COVID-19. The genes are TRBV3-1 (or the pseudogene TRBV3-2) and TRBJ2-3; 12 nucleotides line up with TRBD2. Sequenced sample: peripheral blood. The CDR3 DNA reads TGTGCCAGCAGCCCTAGCGGGGGGGCTGGAAATACGCAGTATTTT. Translating gives CASSPSGGAGNTQYF.